The next 14 T cell receptor beta chains were all read from a single sample in a study of blood T cell repertoires in COVID-19. Only in-frame clones appear in the TCRdb table, and some are missing; sequencing was by immunoSEQ multiplex PCR. Of around 60,000 clones listed, roughly four fifths are singletons. Material: peripheral blood. These receptor sequences come from a woman aged 80 or over with acute or convalescent COVID-19.

V is TRBV18 and J is TRBJ2-3; TRBD2 matches 11 bases. The CDR3 is 18 residues long. CDR1 is KGHSH, CDR2 LQKENI, per germline. V lost 4 bases, J lost 4 bases, and 13 bases stayed unmatched. The CDR3 loop is CASSLNPTSGAFADTQYF. CDR3 nucleotides: TGTGCCAGCTCACTTAACCCGACTAGCGGGGCATTTGCAGATACGCAGTATTTT.

J is TRBJ2-3 and V is TRBV30; D not certain. CDR1 and CDR2 (germline): GTSNPN, SVGIG (reference sequence). V lost 3 bases to trimming and J lost 6 bases, with 10 bases between them. CDR3 length: 12 residues. CDR3 sequence reads: CAWSPLRDTQYF. The CDR3 coding sequence is TGTGCCTGGAGCCCTCTGCGCGATACGCAGTATTTT.

Written as DNA, the CDR3 is TGTGCCAGCAGTGACACAGGGGACTCCTATAATTCACCCCTCCACTTT. This translates into CASSDTGDSYNSPLHF. The chain couples TRBV27 to TRBJ1-6, with 7 bases matching TRBD1. The CDR3 has 16 amino acids. V dropped 5 bases and J dropped 0; count of bases not matched to a gene: 4. In germline, CDR1 is MNHEY, CDR2 SMNVEV (reference sequence).

The chain uses TRBV3-1 (or the pseudogene TRBV3-2) and TRBJ1-1, with 7 bases that match TRBD1. Trimming took 6 bases from V and 6 from J; bases not matched to a gene: 1. Germline lookup yields CDR1 LGHDT and CDR2 YNNKEL (reference sequence). The CDR3 spans 11 residues. Here the CDR3 reads CASRDRAEAFF. The CDR3 DNA reads TGTGCCAGCAGAGACAGGGCTGAAGCTTTCTTT.

The rearrangement uses TRBV19 and TRBJ2-2, with a weak D call TRBD1 (5 bases). The germline CDR1 and CDR2 sequences are LNHDA and SQIVND (reference sequence). V lost 11 bases to trimming and J lost 1 base, with 32 bases between them. This CDR3 region has 20 residues. The CDR3 reads CASSGVRARDWTKNTGELFF. CDR3 DNA: TGTGCCTCCTCGGGCGTCAGGGCCAGAGACTGGACCAAGAACACCGGGGAGCTGTTTTTT.

The gene calls are TRBV5-1 and TRBJ2-3, with 7 bases matching TRBD2. The CDR3 is made up of 14 amino acids. Germline values: CDR1 SGHRS, CDR2 YFSETQ. Trimming at V came to 1 base and at J to 1 base, leaving 0 bases not matched to a gene. The CDR3 region has the DNA TGCGCCAGCAGCTTGACTAGCGGCACAGATACGCAGTATTTT. Its protein is CASSLTSGTDTQYF.

This sequence joins TRBV27 and TRBJ2-5; 10 bases agree with TRBD2. The CDR3 spans 16 residues. V lost 6 bases and J lost 4; bases outside the gene matches: 11. Germline V CDR1 and CDR2: MNHEY, SMNVEV (reference sequence). CDR3 sequence: CASSRGSGLARETQYF. The DNA for the CDR3 is TGTGCCAGCAGCCGAGGGTCGGGACTAGCGAGAGAGACCCAGTACTTC.

The chain is built from TRBV28 and TRBJ1-1; weak D call: TRBD1 (5 bases). Germline CDR1 is MDHEN and CDR2 is SYDVKM. This CDR3 comprises 15 residues. The V and J ends lost 5 bases and 0 bases respectively, with 13 bases between them. The CDR3 bases are TGTGCCAGCAGTCCTATTGGGGCCATGAACACTGAAGCTTTCTTT. Translated, it gives CASSPIGAMNTEAFF.

J is TRBJ1-2 and V is TRBV7-3; TRBD1 might be the D (5 bases). CDR1 and CDR2 from the germline V gene are SGHTA and FQGTGA. The germline V and J ends were trimmed by 5 bases and 4 bases, with 17 bases remaining between them. CDR3 length equals 15 residues. The CDR3 nucleotides read TGTGCCAGCAGCCCAACGGACACAACCCTCTATGGCTACACCTTC. Protein sequence: CASSPTDTTLYGYTF.

The chain carries TRBV10-1 and TRBJ2-7; possibly TRBD2 for D (5 bases). Germline CDR1 and CDR2: WNHNN and SYGVQD (reference sequence). CDR3 length: 12 residues. Trimming took off 8 bases at V and 7 bases at J, with 15 bases between the two ends. CDR3 nucleotides: TGCGCCAGCTCTAGCATCTTGGGGGAGCAGTACTTC. It translates to CASSSILGEQYF.

This sequence joins TRBV6-4 and TRBJ1-1; a weak D match, TRBD1 (6 bases). The CDR3 covers 14 residues. Germline values: CDR1 MRHNA, CDR2 SNTAGT. V was pared by 5 bases and J by 2 bases, with 12 bases between. The CDR3 sequence: CASSLIGGNTEAFF. DNA of the CDR3: TGTGCCAGCAGTCTGATAGGGGGAAACACTGAAGCTTTCTTT.

This chain joins TRBV7-2 and TRBJ1-1; 7 positions agree with TRBD1. With 7 bases clipped from V and 12 bases from J, the junction kept 17 bases outside the gene matches. The V gene's germline CDR1 is SGHTA and CDR2 FQGNSA. CDR3 size: 14 residues. The CDR3 DNA sequence: TGTGCCAGCACCACCCGGGACAGAGAAACACTGACTTTCTTT. This codes for CASTTRDRETLTFF.

This clone appeared a few times. The chain combines TRBV14 with TRBJ1-4; a weak D match, TRBD1 (6 bases). The CDR3 consists of 16 residues. V was pared by 4 bases and J by 0 bases, with 12 bases between. CDR1 is SGHDN, CDR2 FVKESK, per germline. CDR3 in amino acids: CASSPDRGTTNEKLFF. CDR3 DNA: TGTGCCAGCAGCCCGGACAGAGGAACAACTAATGAAAAACTGTTTTTT.

The V call is TRBV11-2, the J call TRBJ2-7, with 10 bases lining up with TRBD1. This CDR3 has 16 amino acids. CDR1 and CDR2 (germline): SGHAT, FQNNGV. V shed 5 bases and J 5 bases; nucleotides not matched to a gene: 12. CDR3 sequence: CASSPGDRDRGNEQYF. CDR3 coding DNA: TGTGCCAGCAGCCCGGGTGACCGGGACAGGGGAAACGAGCAGTACTTC.